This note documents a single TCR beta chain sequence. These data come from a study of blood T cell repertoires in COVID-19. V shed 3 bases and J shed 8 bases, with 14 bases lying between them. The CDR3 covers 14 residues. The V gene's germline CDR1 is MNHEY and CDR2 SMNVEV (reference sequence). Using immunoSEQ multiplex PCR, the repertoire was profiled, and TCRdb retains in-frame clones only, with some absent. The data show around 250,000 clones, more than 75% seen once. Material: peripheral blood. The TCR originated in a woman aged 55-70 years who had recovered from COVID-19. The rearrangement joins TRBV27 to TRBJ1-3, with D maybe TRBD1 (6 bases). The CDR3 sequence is CASSLGTLGDTIYF. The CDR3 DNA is TGTGCCAGCAGTTTGGGGACACTGGGTGACACCATATATTTT.